This T cell receptor beta chain comes out of a study of circulating tumor DNA in untreated peripheral T-cell lymphoma (dated by TCRdb to the early 2020s). Trimming takes 6 bases off V and 4 bases off J; junction bases not matched to a gene: 4. The CDR3 runs 12 amino acids, cysteine and phenylalanine included. Kept here is only the CDR3 DNA, which spans 36 bases and is read in frame from base 1. For CDR1 and CDR2, the germline V gene lists SQVTM and ANQGSEA. Overall study results and their limits: Tumor-specific clonotypes turned up in around 76% of patients, identified from about 84% of baseline tissues and from approximately 67% of baseline serum samples.

Library creation used the immunoSEQ multiplex PCR assay. TCRdb obtained this table from immuneACCESS and retained in-frame rearrangements with V and J assigned. These tables miss some clones; where compared with another copy, unresolved V genes account for less than half of the shortfall, and the remainder is unexplained. In all, the sample holds some 10,000 clones, and under 80% of those were seen once. The leading ten clones occupy roughly a third of the sample. To identify tumor-specific TCR clonotypes, tumor tissue taken at baseline, before any treatment, was sequenced. The study used next-generation sequencing of T-cell receptor sequences to monitor peripheral T-cell lymphoma patients receiving frontline treatment on a trial. With regard to this clone: This receptor's antigen is unknown. The input lacks base qualities; no much larger clone sits a single base away.

Here the chain combines TRBV29-1 and TRBJ1-1, with 8 bases matching TRBD1. The source material was tumor tissue. The receptor was derived from a human donor with peripheral T-cell lymphoma. This receptor carries the CDR3 CSVETGGTEAFF. The DNA reads as follows: TGCAGCGTCGAAACAGGGGGCACTGAAGCTTTCTTT.